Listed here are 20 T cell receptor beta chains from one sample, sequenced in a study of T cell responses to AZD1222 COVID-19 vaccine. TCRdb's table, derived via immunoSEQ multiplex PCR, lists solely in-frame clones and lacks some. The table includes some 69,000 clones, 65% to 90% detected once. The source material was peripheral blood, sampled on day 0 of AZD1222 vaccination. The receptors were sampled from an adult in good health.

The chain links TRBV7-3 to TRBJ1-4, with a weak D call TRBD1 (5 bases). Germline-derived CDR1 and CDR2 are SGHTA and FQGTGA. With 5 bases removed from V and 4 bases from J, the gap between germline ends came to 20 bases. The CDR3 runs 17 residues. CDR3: CASSATGPSQRNEKLFF. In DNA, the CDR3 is TGTGCCAGCAGCGCCACAGGTCCCAGCCAACGTAATGAAAAACTGTTTTTT.

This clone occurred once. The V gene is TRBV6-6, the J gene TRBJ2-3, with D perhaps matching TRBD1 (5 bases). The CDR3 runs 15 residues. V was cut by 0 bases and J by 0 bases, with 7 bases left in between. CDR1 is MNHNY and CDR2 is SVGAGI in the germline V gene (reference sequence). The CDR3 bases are TGTGCCAGCAGTTACTCCAGGGATAGCACAGATACGCAGTATTTT. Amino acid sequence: CASSYSRDSTDTQYF.

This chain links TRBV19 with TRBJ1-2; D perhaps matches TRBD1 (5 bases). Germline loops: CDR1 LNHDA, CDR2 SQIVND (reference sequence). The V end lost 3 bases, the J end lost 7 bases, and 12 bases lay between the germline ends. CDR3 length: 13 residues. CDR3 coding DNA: TGTGCCAGTAGTATGTTAGGGGAGAGTGGCTACACCTTC. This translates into CASSMLGESGYTF.

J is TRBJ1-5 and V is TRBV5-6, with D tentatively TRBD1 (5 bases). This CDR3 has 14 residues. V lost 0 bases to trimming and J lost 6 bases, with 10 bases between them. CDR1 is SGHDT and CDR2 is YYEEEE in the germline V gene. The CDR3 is CASSLGGGTQPQHF. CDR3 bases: TGTGCCAGCAGCTTGGGTGGAGGGACTCAGCCCCAGCATTTT.

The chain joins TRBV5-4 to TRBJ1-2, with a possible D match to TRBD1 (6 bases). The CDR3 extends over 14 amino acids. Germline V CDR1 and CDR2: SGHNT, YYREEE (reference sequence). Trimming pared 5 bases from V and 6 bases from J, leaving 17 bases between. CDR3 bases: TGTGCCAGCAGAGTGGCGACAGGATTGGATGGCTACACCTTC. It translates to CASRVATGLDGYTF.

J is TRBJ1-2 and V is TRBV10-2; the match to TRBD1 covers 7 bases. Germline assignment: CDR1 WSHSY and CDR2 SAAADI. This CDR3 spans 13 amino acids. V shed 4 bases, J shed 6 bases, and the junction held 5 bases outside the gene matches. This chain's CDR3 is CASSVLDRDGYTF. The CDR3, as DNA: TGCGCCAGCAGTGTCTTAGACAGGGATGGCTACACCTTC.

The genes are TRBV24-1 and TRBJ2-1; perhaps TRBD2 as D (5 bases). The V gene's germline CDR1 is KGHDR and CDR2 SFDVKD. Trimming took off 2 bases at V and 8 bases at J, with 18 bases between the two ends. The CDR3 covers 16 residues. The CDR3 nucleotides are TGTGCCACCAGTGATTATCCGGGAATAGGTGAATATGAGCAGTTCTTC. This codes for CATSDYPGIGEYEQFF.

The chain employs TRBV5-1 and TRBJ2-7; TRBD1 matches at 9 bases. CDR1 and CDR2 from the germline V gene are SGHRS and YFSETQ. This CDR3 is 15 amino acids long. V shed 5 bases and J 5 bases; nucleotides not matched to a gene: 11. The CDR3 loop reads CASSGMDRGVHEQYF. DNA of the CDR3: TGCGCCAGCAGTGGGATGGACAGGGGAGTCCACGAGCAGTACTTC. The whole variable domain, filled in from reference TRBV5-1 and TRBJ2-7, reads KAGVTQTPRYLIKTRGQQVTLSCSPISGHRSVSWYQQTPGQGLQFLFEYFSETQRNKGNFPGRFSGRQFSNSRSEMNVSTLELGDSALYLCASSGMDRGVHEQYFGPGTRLTVT.

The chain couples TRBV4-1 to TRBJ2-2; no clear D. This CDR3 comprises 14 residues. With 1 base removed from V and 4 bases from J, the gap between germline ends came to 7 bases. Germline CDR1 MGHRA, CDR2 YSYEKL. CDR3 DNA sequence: TGCGCCAGCAGCCAAGTCCGGCGCACCGGGGAGCTGTTTTTT. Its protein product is CASSQVRRTGELFF.

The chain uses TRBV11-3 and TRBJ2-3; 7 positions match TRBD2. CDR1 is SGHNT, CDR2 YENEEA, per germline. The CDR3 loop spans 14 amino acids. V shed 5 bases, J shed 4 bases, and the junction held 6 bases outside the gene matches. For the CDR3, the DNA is TGTGCCAGCAGCAGCCGGGCGGGGGCAGATACGCAGTATTTT. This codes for CASSSRAGADTQYF.

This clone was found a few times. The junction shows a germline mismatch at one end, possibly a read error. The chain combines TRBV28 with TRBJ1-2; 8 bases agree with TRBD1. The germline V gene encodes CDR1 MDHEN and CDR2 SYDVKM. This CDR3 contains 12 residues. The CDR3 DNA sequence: TGTGCCAGCAGGTGGGGGGGGACAGGCGGTTCCTTC. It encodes CASRWGGTGGSF.

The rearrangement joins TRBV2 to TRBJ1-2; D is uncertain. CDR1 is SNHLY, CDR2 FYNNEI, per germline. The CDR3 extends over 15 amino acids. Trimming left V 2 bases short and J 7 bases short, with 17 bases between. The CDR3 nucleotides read TGTGCCAGCAGTGAAAGTATCTTCGGGATGTCTGGCTACACCTTC. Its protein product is CASSESIFGMSGYTF.

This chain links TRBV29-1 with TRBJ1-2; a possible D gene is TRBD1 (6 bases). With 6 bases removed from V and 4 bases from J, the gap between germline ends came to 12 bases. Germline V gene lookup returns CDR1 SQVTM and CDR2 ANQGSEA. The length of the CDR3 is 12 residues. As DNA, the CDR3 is TGCAGCGTAAAGGGGGGCGTCTATGGCTACACCTTC. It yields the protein CSVKGGVYGYTF.

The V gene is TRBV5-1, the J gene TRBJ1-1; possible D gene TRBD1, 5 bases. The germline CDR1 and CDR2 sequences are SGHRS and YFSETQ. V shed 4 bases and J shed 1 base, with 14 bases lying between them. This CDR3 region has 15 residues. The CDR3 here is CASSPVGPANTEAFF. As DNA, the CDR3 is TGCGCCAGCAGCCCCGTGGGGCCCGCGAACACTGAAGCTTTCTTT.

CDR3 DNA: TGTGCCAGCACCCGACTAGCGGGGGGCAGCACAGATACGCAGTATTTT. This sequence encodes CASTRLAGGSTDTQYF. The chain recombines TRBV6-4 with TRBJ2-3, with TRBD2 identical over 13 bases. The V gene's germline CDR1 is MRHNA and CDR2 SNTAGT. This CDR3 is built from 16 residues. Trimming cost V 7 bases and J 0 bases; bases outside gene matches: 4.

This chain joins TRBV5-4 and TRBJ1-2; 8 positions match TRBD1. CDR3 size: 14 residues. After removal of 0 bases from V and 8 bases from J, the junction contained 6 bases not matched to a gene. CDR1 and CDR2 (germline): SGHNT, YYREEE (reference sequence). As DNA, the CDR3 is TGTGCCAGCAGCTTGGGACAGGGGTTTTTGGGCTACACCTTC. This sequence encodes CASSLGQGFLGYTF.

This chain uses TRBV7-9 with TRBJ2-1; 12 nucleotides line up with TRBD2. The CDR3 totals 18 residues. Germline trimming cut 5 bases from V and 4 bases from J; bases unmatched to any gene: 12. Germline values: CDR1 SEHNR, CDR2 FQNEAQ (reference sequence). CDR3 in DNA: TGTGCCAGCAGCCCTACCGGACTAGCGGGGATGTCGTACAATGAGCAGTTCTTC. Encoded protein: CASSPTGLAGMSYNEQFF. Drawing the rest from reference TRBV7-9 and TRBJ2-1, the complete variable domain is DTGVSQNPRHKITKRGQNVTFRCDPISEHNRLYWYRQTLGQGPEFLTYFQNEAQLEKSRLLSDRFSAERPKGSFSTLEIQRTEQGDSAMYLCASSPTGLAGMSYNEQFFGPGTRLTVL.

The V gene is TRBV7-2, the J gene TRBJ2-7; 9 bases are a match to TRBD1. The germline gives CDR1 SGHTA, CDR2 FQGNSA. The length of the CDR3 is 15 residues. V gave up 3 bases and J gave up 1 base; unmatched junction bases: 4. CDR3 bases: TGTGCCAGCAGCTTGGACAGGGGTACATCCTACGAGCAGTACTTC. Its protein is CASSLDRGTSYEQYF.

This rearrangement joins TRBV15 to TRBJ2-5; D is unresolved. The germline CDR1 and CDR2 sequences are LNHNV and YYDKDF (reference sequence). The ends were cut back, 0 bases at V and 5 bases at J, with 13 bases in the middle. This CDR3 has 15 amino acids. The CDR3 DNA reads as TGTGCCACCAGCAGAGATAGGGTATTATCGGAGACCCAGTACTTC. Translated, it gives CATSRDRVLSETQYF.

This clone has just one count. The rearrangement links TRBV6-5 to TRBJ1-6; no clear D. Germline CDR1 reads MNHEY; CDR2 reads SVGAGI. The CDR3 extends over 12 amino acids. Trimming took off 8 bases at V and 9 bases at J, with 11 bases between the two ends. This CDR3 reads CASYSESSPLHF. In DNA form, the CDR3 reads TGTGCCAGCTACAGCGAGAGTTCACCCCTCCACTTT.